The present T cell receptor (beta chain) was sequenced within a study of T cells in Graves' hyperthyroidism and ophthalmopathy. RNA transcripts provided the source from which TCR beta CDR3 regions were amplified. Primed by the HTBI set, a first-round RT-PCR was run on the TCR CDR3. TCRdb re-analysed the multiplex PCR reads in MiXCR, keeping a single row per CDR3 protein. The repertoire has about 290,000 distinct CDR3 sequences, 15% of them found once; the top ten carry 30% to 35%. V lost 0 bases to trimming and J lost 4 bases, with 13 bases between them. The CDR3 covers 15 residues. Germline-derived CDR1 and CDR2 are SGHRS and YFSETQ. Findings and limits, study-wide: Researchers found most expanded thyroid clonotypes above 0.001 in blood as well.

This clonotype was seen many times. Its antigen is not identified. Sequencing was carried out using blood. This chain connects TRBV5-1 to TRBJ1-1, with D tentatively TRBD1 (5 bases). The receptor was derived from a woman aged 45-59 years with Graves' hyperthyroidism that later progressed to Graves' ophthalmopathy. CDR3 residues: CASSLVGGGGTEAFF. CDR3 coding DNA: TGCGCCAGCAGCTTGGTGGGAGGCGGGGGCACTGAAGCTTTCTTT.